This TCR beta chain was obtained from a study of OX40 agonist ivuxolimab in advanced cancers. Turning to the study itself: The study enrolled dose-escalation patients with hepatocellular carcinoma, melanoma, renal cell or head and neck cancer. Study outcomes and limitations: Expanded clones belonging to CD8+ T cells outnumbered, on average, those of CD4+. Among the nonresponders, some also had low normalized T-cell clonal expansion. No antigen was identified for the clonally expanded peripheral T cells.

Produced via immunoSEQ multiplex PCR; TCRdb's table is partial and in-frame only. This table has approximately 17,000 clones, more than 80% appearing once. Looked up from germline, CDR1 is SGDLS and CDR2 is YYNGEE. The trim removed 4 bases at V and 2 bases at J, leaving 3 bases unmatched. There are 15 residues in the CDR3. Of note for this clone: Its cognate antigen is unknown.

The chain links TRBV9 to TRBJ1-5; 10 positions match TRBD1. The sequencing here drew on CD4+ or CD8+ T cells sorted from blood, taken in a trial of the OX40 agonist ivuxolimab. The sequence was obtained from an adult with an advanced solid tumor such as melanoma, head and neck, liver or kidney cancer. The CDR3 spells CASSRGTGGNQPQHF. For the CDR3, the DNA is TGTGCCAGCAGCAGAGGGACAGGGGGCAATCAGCCCCAGCATTTT.